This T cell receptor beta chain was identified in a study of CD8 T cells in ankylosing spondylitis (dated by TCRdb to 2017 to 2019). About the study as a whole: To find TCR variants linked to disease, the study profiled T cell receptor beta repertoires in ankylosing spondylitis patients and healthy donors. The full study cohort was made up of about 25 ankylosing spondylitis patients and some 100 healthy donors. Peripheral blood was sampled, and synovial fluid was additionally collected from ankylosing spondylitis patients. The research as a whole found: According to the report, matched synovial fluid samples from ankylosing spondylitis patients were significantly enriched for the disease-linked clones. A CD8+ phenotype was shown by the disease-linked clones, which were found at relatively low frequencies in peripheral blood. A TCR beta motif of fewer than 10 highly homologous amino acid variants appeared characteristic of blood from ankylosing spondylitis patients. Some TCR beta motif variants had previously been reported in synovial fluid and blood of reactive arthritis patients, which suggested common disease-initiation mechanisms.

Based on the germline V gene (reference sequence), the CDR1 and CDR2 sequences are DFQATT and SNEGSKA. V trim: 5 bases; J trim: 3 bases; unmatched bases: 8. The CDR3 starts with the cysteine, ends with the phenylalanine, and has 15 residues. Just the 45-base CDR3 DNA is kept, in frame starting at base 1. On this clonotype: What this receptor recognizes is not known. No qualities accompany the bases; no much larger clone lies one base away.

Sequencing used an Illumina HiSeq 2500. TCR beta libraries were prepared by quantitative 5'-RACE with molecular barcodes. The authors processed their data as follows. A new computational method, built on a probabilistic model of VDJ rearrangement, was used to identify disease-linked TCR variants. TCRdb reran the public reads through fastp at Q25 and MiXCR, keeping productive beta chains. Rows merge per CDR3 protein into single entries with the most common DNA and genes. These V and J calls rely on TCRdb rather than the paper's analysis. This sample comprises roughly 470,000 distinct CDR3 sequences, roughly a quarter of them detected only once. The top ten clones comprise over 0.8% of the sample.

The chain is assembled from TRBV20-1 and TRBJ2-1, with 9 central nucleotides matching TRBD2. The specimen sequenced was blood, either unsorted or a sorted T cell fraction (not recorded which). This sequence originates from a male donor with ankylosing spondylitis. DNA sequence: TGCAGTGCTCCACAAGCGGGGGGCCTCTACAATGAGCAGTTCTTC. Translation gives CSAPQAGGLYNEQFF.